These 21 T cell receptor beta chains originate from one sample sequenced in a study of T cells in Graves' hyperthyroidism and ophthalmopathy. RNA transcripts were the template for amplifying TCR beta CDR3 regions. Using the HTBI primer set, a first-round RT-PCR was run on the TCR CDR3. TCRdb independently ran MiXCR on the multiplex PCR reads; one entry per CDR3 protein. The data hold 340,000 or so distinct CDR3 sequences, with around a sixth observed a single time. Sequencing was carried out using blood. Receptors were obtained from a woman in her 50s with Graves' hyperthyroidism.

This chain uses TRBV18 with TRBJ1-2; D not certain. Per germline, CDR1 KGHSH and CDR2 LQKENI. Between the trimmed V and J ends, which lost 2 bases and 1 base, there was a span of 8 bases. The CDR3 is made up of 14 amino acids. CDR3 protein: CASSPDGINYGYTF. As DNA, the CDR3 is TGTGCCAGCTCACCAGACGGAATTAACTATGGCTACACCTTC.

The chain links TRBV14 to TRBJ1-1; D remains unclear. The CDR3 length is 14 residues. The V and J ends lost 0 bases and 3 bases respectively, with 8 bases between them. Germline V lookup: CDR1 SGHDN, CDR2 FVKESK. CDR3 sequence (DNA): TGTGCCAGCAGCCAAGATTCATGGGACACTGAAGCTTTCTTT. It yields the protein CASSQDSWDTEAFF. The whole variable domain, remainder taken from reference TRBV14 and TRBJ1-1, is EAGVTQFPSHSVIEKGQTVTLRCDPISGHDNLYWYRRVMGKEIKFLLHFVKESKQDESGMPNNRFLAERTGGTYSTLKVQPAELEDSGVYFCASSQDSWDTEAFFGQGTRLTVV.

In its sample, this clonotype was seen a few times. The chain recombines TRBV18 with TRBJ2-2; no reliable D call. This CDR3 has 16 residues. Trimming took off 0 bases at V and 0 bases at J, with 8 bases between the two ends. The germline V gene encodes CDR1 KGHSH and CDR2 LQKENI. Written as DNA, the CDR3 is TGTGCCAGCTCACCACCGAACACCCCGAACACCGGGGAGCTGTTTTTT. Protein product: CASSPPNTPNTGELFF.

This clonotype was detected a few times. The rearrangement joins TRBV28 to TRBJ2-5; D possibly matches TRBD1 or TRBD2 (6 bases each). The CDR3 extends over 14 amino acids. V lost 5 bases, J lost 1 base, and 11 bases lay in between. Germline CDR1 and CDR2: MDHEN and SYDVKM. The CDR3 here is CASSTQGGQETQYF. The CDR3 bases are TGTGCCAGCAGTACACAGGGAGGCCAAGAGACCCAGTACTTC.

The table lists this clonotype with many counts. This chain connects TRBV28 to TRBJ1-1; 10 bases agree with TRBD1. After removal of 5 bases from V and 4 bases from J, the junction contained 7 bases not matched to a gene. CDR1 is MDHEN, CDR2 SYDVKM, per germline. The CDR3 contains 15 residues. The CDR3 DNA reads TGTGCCAGCAGTGCCAGGGACAGGGGAGGCACTGAAGCTTTCTTT. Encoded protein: CASSARDRGGTEAFF.

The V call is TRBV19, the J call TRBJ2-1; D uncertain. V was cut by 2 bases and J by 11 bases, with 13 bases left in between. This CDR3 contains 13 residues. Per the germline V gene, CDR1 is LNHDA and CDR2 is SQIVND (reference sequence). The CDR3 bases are TGTGCCAGTAGTATACCACTTAAGGGCCAGCAGTTCTTC. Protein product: CASSIPLKGQQFF. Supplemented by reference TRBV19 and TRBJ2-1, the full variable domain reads DGGITQSPKYLFRKEGQNVTLSCEQNLNHDAMYWYRQDPGQGLRLIYYSQIVNDFQKGDIAEGYSVSREKKESFPLTVTSAQKNPTAFYLCASSIPLKGQQFFGPGTRLTVL.

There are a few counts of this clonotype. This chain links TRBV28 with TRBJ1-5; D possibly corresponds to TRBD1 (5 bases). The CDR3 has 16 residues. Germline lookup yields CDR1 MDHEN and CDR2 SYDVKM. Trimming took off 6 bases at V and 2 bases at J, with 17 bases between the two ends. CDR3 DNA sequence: TGTGCCAGCAGGGGGGGGGACGGGGGGGGCAATCAGCCCCAGCATTTT. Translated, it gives CASRGGDGGGNQPQHF.

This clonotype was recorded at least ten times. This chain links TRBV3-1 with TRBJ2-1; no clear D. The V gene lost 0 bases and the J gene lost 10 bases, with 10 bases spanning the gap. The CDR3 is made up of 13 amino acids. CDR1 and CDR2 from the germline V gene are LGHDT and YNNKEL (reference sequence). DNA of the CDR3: TGTGCCAGCAGCCAAGATAGAAGACTCGAGCAGTTCTTC. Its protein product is CASSQDRRLEQFF.

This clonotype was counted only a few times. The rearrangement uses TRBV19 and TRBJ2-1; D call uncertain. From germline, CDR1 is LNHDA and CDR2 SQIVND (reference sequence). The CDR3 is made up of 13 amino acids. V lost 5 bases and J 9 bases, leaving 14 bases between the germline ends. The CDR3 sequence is CASSSDALREQFF. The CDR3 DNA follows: TGTGCCAGTAGTTCGGACGCACTCCGTGAGCAGTTCTTC.

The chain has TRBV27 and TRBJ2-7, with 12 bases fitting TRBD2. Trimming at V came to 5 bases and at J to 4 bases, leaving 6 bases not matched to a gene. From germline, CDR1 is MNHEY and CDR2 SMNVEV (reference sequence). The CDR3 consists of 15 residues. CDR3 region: CASSKLAGGYYEQYF. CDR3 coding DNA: TGTGCCAGCAGTAAACTAGCGGGAGGTTATTACGAGCAGTACTTC.

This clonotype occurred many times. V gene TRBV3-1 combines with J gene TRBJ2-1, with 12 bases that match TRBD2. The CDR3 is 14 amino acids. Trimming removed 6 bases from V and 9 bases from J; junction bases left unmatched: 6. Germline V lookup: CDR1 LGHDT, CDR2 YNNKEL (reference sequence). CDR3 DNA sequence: TGTGCCAGCAGAAGGACTAGCGGGGATATTGAGCAGTTCTTC. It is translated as CASRRTSGDIEQFF.

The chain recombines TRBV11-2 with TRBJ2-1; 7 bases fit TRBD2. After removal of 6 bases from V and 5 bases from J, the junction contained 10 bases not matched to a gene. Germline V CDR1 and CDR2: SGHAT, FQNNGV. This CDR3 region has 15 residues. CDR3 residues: CASRLRSGPDNEQFF. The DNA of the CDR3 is TGTGCCAGCAGACTGCGTAGCGGGCCCGACAATGAGCAGTTCTTC. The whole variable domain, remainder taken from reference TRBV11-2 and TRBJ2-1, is EAGVAQSPRYKIIEKRQSVAFWCNPISGHATLYWYQQILGQGPKLLIQFQNNGVVDDSQLPKDRFSAERLKGVDSTLKIQPAKLEDSAVYLCASRLRSGPDNEQFFGPGTRLTVL.

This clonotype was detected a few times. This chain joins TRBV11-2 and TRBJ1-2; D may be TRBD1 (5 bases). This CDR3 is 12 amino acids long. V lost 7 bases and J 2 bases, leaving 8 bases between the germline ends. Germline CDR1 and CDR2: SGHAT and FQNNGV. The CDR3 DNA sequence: TGTGCCAGCAAGCAGGGCAACTATGGCTACACCTTC. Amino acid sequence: CASKQGNYGYTF.

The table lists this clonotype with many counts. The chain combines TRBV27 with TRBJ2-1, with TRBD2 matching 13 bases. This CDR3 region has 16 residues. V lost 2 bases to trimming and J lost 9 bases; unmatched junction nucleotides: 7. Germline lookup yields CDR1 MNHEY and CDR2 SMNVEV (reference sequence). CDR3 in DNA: TGTGCCAGCAGTTTAACTCGGACTAGCGGGAGACTTGAGCAGTTCTTC. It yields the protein CASSLTRTSGRLEQFF.

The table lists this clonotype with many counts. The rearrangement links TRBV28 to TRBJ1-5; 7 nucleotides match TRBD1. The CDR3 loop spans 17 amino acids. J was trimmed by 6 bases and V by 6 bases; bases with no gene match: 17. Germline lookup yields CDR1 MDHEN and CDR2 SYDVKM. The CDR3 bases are TGTGCCAGCAGGAGAACTCAGGGGGAGCGGGTTGGTCAGCCCCAGCATTTT. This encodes CASRRTQGERVGQPQHF.

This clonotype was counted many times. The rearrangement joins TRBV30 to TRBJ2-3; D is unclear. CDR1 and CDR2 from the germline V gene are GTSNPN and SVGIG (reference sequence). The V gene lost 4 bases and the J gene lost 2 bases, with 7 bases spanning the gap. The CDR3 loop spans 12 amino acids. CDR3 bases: TGTGCCTGGACCCCTAACACAGATACGCAGTATTTT. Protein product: CAWTPNTDTQYF.

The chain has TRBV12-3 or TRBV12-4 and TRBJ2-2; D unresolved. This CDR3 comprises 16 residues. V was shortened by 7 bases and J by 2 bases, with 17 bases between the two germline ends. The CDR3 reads CASNPWGMINTGELFF. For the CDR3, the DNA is TGTGCCAGCAACCCCTGGGGTATGATTAACACCGGGGAGCTGTTTTTT.

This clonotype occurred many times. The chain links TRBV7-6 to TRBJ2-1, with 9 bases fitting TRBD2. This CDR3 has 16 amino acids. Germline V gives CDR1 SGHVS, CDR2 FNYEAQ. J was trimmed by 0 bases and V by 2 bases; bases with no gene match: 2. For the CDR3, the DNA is TGTGCCAGCAGCTTACTAGCGGGAAGCTCCTACAATGAGCAGTTCTTC. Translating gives CASSLLAGSSYNEQFF.

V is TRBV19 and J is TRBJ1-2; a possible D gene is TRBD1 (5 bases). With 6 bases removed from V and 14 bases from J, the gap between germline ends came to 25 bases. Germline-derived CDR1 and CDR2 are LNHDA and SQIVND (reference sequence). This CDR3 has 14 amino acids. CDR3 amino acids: CASSRSQGLPDETF. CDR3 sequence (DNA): TGTGCCAGTAGCAGATCTCAGGGTTTGCCTGATGAGACCTTC.

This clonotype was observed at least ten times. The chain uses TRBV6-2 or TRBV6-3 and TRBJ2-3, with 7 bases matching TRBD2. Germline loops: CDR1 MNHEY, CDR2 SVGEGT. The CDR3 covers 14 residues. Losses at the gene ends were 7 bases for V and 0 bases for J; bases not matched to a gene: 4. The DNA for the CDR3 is TGTGCCAGCAACGGGAGGCCTAGCACAGATACGCAGTATTTT. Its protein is CASNGRPSTDTQYF.

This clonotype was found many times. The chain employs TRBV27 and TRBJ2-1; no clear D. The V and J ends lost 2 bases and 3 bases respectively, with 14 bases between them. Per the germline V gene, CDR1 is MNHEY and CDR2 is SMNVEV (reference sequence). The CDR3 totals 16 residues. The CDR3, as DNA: TGTGCCAGCAGTTTAAGTCTGTCGTACGGCTACAATGAGCAGTTCTTC. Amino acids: CASSLSLSYGYNEQFF.